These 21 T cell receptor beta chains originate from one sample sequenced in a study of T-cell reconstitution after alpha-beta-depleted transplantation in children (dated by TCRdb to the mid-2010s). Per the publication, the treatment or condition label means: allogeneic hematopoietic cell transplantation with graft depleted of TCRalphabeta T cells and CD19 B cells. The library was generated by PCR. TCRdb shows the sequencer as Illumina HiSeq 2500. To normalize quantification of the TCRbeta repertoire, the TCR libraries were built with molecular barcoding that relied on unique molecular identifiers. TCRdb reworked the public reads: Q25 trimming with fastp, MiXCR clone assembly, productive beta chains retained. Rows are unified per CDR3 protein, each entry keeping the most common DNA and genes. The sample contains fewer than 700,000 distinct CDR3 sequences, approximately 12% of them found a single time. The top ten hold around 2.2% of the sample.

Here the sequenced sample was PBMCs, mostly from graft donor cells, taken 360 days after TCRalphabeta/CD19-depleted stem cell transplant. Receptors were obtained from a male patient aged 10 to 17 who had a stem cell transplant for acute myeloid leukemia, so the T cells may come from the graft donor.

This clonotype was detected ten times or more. The CDR3 coding sequence is TGTGCCAGCAGCCCGAACCGACTAGCGGGAGGGGGTACAGATACGCAGTATTTT. Translating gives CASSPNRLAGGGTDTQYF. The V call is TRBV11-2, the J call TRBJ2-3; 14 bases align to TRBD2. CDR1 and CDR2 (germline): SGHAT, FQNNGV. The CDR3 runs 18 residues. Losses at the gene ends were 5 bases for V and 3 bases for J; bases not matched to a gene: 10. Based on the CDR3 plus reference TRBV11-2 and TRBJ2-3, the full variable domain is EAGVAQSPRYKIIEKRQSVAFWCNPISGHATLYWYQQILGQGPKLLIQFQNNGVVDDSQLPKDRFSAERLKGVDSTLKIQPAKLEDSAVYLCASSPNRLAGGGTDTQYFGPGTRLTVL.

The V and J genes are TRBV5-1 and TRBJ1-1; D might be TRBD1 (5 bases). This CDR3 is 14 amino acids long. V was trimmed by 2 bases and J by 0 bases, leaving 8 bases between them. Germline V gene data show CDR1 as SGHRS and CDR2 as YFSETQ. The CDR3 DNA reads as TGCGCCAGCAGCTTCTTGACAGTGAACACTGAAGCTTTCTTT. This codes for CASSFLTVNTEAFF.

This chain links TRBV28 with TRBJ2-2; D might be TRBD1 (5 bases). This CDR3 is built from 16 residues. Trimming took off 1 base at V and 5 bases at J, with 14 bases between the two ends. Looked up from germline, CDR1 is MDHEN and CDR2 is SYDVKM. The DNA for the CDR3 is TGTGCCAGCAGTTTATTAACAGGCCCCCGAACCGGGGAGCTGTTTTTT. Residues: CASSLLTGPRTGELFF.

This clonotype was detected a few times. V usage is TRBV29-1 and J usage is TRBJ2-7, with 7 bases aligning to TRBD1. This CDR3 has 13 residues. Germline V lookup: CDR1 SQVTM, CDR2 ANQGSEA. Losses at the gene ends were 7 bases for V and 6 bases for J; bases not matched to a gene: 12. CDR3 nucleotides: TGCAGCGCAGGAACCGGGACAGTGCTCGAGCAGTACTTC. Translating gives CSAGTGTVLEQYF.

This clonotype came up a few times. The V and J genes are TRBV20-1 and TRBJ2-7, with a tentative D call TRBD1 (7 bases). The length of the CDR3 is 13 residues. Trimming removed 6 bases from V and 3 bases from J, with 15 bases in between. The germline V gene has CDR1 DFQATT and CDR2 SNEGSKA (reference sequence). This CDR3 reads CSATDRDFYEQYF. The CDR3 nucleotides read TGCAGTGCCACTGACAGGGACTTCTACGAGCAGTACTTC.

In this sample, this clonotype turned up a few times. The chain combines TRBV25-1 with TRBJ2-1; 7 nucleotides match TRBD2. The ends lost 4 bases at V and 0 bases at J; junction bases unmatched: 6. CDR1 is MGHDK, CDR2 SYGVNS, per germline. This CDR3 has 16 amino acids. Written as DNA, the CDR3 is TGTGCCAGCAGTGTCCTAGCGGACCTCTCCTACAATGAGCAGTTCTTC. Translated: CASSVLADLSYNEQFF.

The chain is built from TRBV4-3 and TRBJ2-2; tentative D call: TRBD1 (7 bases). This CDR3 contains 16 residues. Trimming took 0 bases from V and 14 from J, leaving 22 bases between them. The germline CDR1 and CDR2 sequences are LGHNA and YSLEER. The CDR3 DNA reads TGCGCCAGCAGCCAAGACGCCAGGGGGGATTACAGGGGCCTGTTTTTT. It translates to CASSQDARGDYRGLFF.

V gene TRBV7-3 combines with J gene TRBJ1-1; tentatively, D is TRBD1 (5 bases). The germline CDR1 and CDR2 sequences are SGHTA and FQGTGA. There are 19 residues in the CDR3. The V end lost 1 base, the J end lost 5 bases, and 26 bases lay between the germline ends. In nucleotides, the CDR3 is TGTGCCAGCAGCTTAAGGCTTGGAACGGGCCGGGGGAGTGAAACTGAAGCTTTCTTT. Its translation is CASSLRLGTGRGSETEAFF.

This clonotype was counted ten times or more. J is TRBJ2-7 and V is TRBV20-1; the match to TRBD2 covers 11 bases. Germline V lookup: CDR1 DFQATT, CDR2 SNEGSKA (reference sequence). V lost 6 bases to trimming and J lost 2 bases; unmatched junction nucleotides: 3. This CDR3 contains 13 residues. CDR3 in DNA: TGCAGTGCACCGGGACTAGCGGCCTACGAGCAGTACTTC. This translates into CSAPGLAAYEQYF.

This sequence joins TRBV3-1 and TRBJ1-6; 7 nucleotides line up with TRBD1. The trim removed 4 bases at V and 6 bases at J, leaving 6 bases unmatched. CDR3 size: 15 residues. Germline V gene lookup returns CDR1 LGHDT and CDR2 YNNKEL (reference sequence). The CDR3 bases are TGTGCCAGCAGCCCCCCGGGACAGATTAATTCACCCCTCCACTTT. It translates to CASSPPGQINSPLHF.

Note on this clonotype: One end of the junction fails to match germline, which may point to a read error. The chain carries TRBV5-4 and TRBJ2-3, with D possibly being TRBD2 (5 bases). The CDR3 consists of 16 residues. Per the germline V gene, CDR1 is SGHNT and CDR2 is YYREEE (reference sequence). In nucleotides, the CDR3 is TGTGTCAGCAGCTTGAGCGGACCACGCCTCACAGATACGCAGTATTTT. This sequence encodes CVSSLSGPRLTDTQYF.

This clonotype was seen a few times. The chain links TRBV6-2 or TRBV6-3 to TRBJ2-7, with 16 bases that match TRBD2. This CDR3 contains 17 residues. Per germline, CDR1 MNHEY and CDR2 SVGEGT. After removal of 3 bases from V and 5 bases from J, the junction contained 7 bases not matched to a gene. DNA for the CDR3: TGTGCCAGCAGTTATCATCAGGGACTAGCGGGAGGGAACGAGCAGTACTTC. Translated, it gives CASSYHQGLAGGNEQYF.

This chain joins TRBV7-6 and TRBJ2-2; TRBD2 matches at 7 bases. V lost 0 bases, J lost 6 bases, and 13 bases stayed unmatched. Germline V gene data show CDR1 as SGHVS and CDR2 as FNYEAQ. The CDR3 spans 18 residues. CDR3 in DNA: TGTGCCAGCAGCTTAGCGGCTAGCGGTCCTGTAAACCCCGGGGAGCTGTTTTTT. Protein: CASSLAASGPVNPGELFF.

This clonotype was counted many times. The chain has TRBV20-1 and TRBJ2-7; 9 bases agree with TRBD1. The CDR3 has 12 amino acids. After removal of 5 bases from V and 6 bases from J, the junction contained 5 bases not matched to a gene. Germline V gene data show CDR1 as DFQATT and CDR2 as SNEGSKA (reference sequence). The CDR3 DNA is TGCAGTGCTTTACAGGGGGCGGGCGAGCAGTACTTC. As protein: CSALQGAGEQYF.

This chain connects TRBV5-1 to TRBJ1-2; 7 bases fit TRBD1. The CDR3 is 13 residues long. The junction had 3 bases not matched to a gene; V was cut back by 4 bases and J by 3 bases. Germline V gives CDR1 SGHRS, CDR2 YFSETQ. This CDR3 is CASSRTGDYGYTF. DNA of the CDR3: TGCGCCAGCAGCCGTACAGGGGACTATGGCTACACCTTC.

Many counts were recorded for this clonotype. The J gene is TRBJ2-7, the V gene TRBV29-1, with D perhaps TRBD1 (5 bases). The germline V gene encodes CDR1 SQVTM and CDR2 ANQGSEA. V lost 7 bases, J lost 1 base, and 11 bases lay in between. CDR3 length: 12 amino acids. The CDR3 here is CSAWGSSYEQYF. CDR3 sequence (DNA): TGCAGCGCCTGGGGCAGTTCCTACGAGCAGTACTTC.

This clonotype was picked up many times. CDR3: CASSLVPGKELGNEQYF. CDR3 coding DNA: TGCGCCAGCAGCTTGGTTCCAGGAAAGGAGCTGGGCAACGAGCAGTACTTC. This rearrangement joins TRBV5-1 to TRBJ2-7; D is ambiguous. The germline V gene has CDR1 SGHRS and CDR2 YFSETQ. The V end was cut by 0 bases, the J end by 5 bases, with 21 bases between. This CDR3 spans 17 amino acids.

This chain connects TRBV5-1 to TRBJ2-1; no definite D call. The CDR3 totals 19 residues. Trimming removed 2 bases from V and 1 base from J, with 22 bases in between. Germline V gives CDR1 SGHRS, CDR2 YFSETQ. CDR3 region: CASSFKVEVFGYSYNEQFF. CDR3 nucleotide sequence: TGCGCCAGCAGCTTTAAAGTAGAAGTTTTCGGCTATTCCTACAATGAGCAGTTCTTC.

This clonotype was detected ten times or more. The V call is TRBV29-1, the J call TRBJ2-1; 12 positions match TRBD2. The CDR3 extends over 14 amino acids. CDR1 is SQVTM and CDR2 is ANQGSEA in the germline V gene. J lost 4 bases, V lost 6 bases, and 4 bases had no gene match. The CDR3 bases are TGCAGCGTGGTTACTAGCGGGAGGTACAATGAGCAGTTCTTC. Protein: CSVVTSGRYNEQFF.

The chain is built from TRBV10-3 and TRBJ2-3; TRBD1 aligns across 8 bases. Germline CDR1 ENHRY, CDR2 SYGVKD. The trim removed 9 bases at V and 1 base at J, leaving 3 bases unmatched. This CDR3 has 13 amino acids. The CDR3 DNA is TGTGCCATGCGGGGACAGGGCACAGATACGCAGTATTTT. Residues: CAMRGQGTDTQYF.

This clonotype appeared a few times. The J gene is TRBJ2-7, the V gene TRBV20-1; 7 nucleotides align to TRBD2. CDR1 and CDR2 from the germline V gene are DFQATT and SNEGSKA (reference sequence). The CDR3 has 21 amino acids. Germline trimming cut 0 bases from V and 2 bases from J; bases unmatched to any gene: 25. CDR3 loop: CSARDLGGGAGKVGGAYEQYF. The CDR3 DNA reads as TGCAGTGCTAGAGATCTCGGGGGTGGAGCGGGAAAGGTGGGGGGAGCCTACGAGCAGTACTTC.